The clone carrying this T cell receptor beta chain showed up many times. Its matching antigen is unknown. This specimen comes from a study of CD8 T cells in ankylosing spondylitis. The study, taken as a whole, reports: Certain motif variants had earlier been reported in reactive arthritis synovial fluid and blood. Reportedly, matched ankylosing spondylitis synovial fluid was significantly enriched for disease-linked clones. Seemingly characteristic of ankylosing spondylitis blood was a TCR beta motif consisting of about 8 highly homologous variants.

MiXCR, run by TCRdb on the 5' RACE reads, gives a single entry per CDR3 protein. The sample yields about 250,000 distinct CDR3 sequences, about 10% seen once. The germline CDR1 and CDR2 sequences are SGHRS and YFSETQ. The CDR3 contains 14 residues. Trimming removed 4 bases from V and 5 bases from J, with 15 bases in between. Material: blood, either unsorted or a sorted T cell fraction (not recorded which). This TCR came from a male donor with ankylosing spondylitis or in good health (not recorded which). The chain couples TRBV5-1 to TRBJ1-1, with D possibly being TRBD1 (6 bases). CDR3 nucleotide sequence: TGCGCCAGCAGCCCCGACACAGGGAGAACTGAAGCTTTCTTT. Amino acid sequence: CASSPDTGRTEAFF.